One sample yielded the 19 T cell receptor beta chains listed below, sequenced in a study of cytomegalovirus exposure and HLA in healthy donors. Repertoires were generated with immunoSEQ multiplex PCR, while TCRdb's copy carries only in-frame clones and drops some. The sample has 250,000 to 400,000 clones, around 90% seen once. Sequencing was carried out using PBMCs. The receptors stem from a young man in good health and CMV-seronegative.

The chain uses TRBV11-2 and TRBJ2-1; 8 bases line up with TRBD2. V lost 8 bases and J lost 7; bases outside the gene matches: 7. This CDR3 is built from 13 residues. From germline, CDR1 is SGHAT and CDR2 FQNNGV. As DNA, the CDR3 is TGTGCCAGCGATCGGGGGGGCCCGAATGAGCAGTTCTTC. It yields the protein CASDRGGPNEQFF.

This chain links TRBV5-4 with TRBJ2-5; unclear D gene. Trimming stripped 1 base from V and 3 bases from J, with 4 bases between. Germline V gene data show CDR1 as SGHNT and CDR2 as YYREEE (reference sequence). The CDR3 has 12 residues. The CDR3 region has the DNA TGTGCCAGCAGCTTGACAGAAGAGACCCAGTACTTC. Translation gives CASSLTEETQYF.

V gene TRBV10-1 combines with J gene TRBJ2-7; 9 bases agree with TRBD1. The germline gives CDR1 WNHNN, CDR2 SYGVQD (reference sequence). There are 14 residues in the CDR3. With 4 bases clipped from V and 7 bases from J, the junction kept 8 bases outside the gene matches. As DNA, the CDR3 is TGCGCCAGCAGTGCGTCGGACAGGGGAAGGGAGCAGTACTTC. As protein: CASSASDRGREQYF.

The V and J genes are TRBV7-9 and TRBJ1-1; weak D call: TRBD1 (6 bases). Germline V gene sequence: CDR1 SEHNR, CDR2 FQNEAQ (reference sequence). V was shortened by 2 bases and J by 7 bases, with 20 bases between the two germline ends. The CDR3 is 16 residues long. CDR3: CASSLTGQHLVFEAFF. The CDR3 coding sequence is TGTGCCAGCAGCTTAACTGGACAGCATCTCGTTTTTGAAGCTTTCTTT.

This clone was seen once. This sequence joins TRBV27 and TRBJ1-2, with 9 bases identical to TRBD1. Germline V gene lookup returns CDR1 MNHEY and CDR2 SMNVEV (reference sequence). Trimming cost V 2 bases and J 4 bases; bases outside gene matches: 2. The CDR3 covers 14 residues. CDR3 sequence: CASSLGTGRYGYTF. In DNA, the CDR3 is TGTGCCAGCAGTTTAGGGACAGGGCGCTATGGCTACACCTTC.

The CDR3 coding sequence is TGTGCCAGCTCACCGGGCATCCTGCCCGGAACTGAAGCTTTCTTT. It is translated as CASSPGILPGTEAFF. The chain links TRBV18 to TRBJ1-1; no clear D gene. Germline CDR1 is KGHSH and CDR2 is LQKENI. The V end was cut by 3 bases, the J end by 5 bases, with 16 bases between. This CDR3 is 15 amino acids long.

The chain joins TRBV7-2 to TRBJ1-2, with D uncertain. The CDR3 has 11 residues. Germline assignment: CDR1 SGHTA and CDR2 FQGNSA. Trimming left V 5 bases short and J 7 bases short, with 8 bases between. The CDR3 loop is CASSPSGGYTF. The CDR3 DNA reads as TGTGCCAGCAGCCCATCCGGTGGCTACACCTTC.

The chain uses TRBV18 and TRBJ1-6; no definite D call. This CDR3 spans 16 amino acids. The germline gives CDR1 KGHSH, CDR2 LQKENI. With 3 bases removed from V and 6 bases from J, the gap between germline ends came to 15 bases. This CDR3 reads CASSPRPSGSNSPLHF. Written as DNA, the CDR3 is TGTGCCAGCTCACCCAGACCCTCCGGGTCTAATTCACCCCTCCACTTT.

This clone showed up just once. The V and J genes are TRBV12-5 and TRBJ1-1, with D possibly matching TRBD1 (5 bases). The V gene's germline CDR1 is LGHNT and CDR2 FRNRAP. The CDR3 extends over 14 amino acids. Trimming cost V 1 base and J 1 base, with 7 bases left between them. Here the CDR3 reads CASGLATANTEAFF. CDR3 nucleotides: TGTGCTAGTGGTTTGGCGACAGCGAACACTGAAGCTTTCTTT.

This clone turned up a few times. This sequence joins TRBV5-1 and TRBJ1-2; 12 positions agree with TRBD1. The CDR3 totals 15 residues. Trimming removed 2 bases from V and 2 bases from J; junction bases left unmatched: 1. From germline, CDR1 is SGHRS and CDR2 YFSETQ. The DNA of the CDR3 is TGCGCCAGCAGCTTAGGGACAGGGGGCAACTATGGCTACACCTTC. Translating gives CASSLGTGGNYGYTF.

The chain recombines TRBV29-1 with TRBJ2-7; TRBD2 aligns across 12 bases. Germline V gene data show CDR1 as SQVTM and CDR2 as ANQGSEA. V gave up 6 bases and J gave up 4 bases; unmatched junction bases: 10. The CDR3 is made up of 15 amino acids. The CDR3 protein is CSVVLAGGPQYEQYF. The CDR3 nucleotides are TGCAGCGTGGTTCTAGCGGGGGGGCCACAGTACGAGCAGTACTTC.

The CDR3 DNA sequence: TGTGCCAGCAGCTTGGAAACGGGGGCTGAAGCTTTCTTT. It yields the protein CASSLETGAEAFF. The chain is built from TRBV5-6 and TRBJ1-1; weak D call: TRBD1 (5 bases). The CDR3 runs 13 residues. The germline CDR1 and CDR2 sequences are SGHDT and YYEEEE. V was shortened by 0 bases and J by 6 bases, with 9 bases between the two germline ends.

This clone came up once. The chain employs TRBV5-6 and TRBJ1-1; D is unresolved. Germline V lookup: CDR1 SGHDT, CDR2 YYEEEE. Trimming took 2 bases from V and 1 from J, leaving 15 bases between them. This CDR3 has 16 residues. CDR3 loop: CASSLSLAGPNTEAFF. CDR3 nucleotide sequence: TGTGCCAGCAGCTTAAGTTTGGCAGGTCCGAACACTGAAGCTTTCTTT.

The chain uses TRBV19 and TRBJ2-7; 7 bases are a match to TRBD1. Germline CDR1 and CDR2: LNHDA and SQIVND (reference sequence). This CDR3 region has 15 residues. V shed 1 base and J 2 bases; nucleotides not matched to a gene: 5. CDR3 protein: CASSIGTGAPYEQYF. The CDR3 region has the DNA TGTGCCAGTAGTATAGGCACAGGGGCCCCCTACGAGCAGTACTTC. The full variable domain, completed using reference TRBV19 and TRBJ2-7, is DGGITQSPKYLFRKEGQNVTLSCEQNLNHDAMYWYRQDPGQGLRLIYYSQIVNDFQKGDIAEGYSVSREKKESFPLTVTSAQKNPTAFYLCASSIGTGAPYEQYFGPGTRLTVT.

The rearrangement uses TRBV18 and TRBJ2-1; D is unresolved. The CDR3 is 15 amino acids. Germline-derived CDR1 and CDR2 are KGHSH and LQKENI. V was pared by 3 bases and J by 0 bases, with 9 bases between. The CDR3 coding sequence is TGTGCCAGCTCACCTACCGCTAGCTCCTACAATGAGCAGTTCTTC. Protein sequence: CASSPTASSYNEQFF.

The chain couples TRBV18 to TRBJ1-4; 9 nucleotides align to TRBD1. The germline CDR1 and CDR2 sequences are KGHSH and LQKENI. This CDR3 contains 21 residues. J lost 7 bases, V lost 2 bases, and 23 bases had no gene match. This CDR3 reads CASSPRQVDGTGTGSGEKLFF. CDR3 bases: TGTGCCAGCTCACCAAGGCAAGTCGACGGGACAGGGACTGGGAGCGGTGAAAAACTGTTTTTT.

The chain uses TRBV7-8 and TRBJ1-1, with a tentative D call TRBD1 (5 bases). CDR3 length: 14 residues. V lost 2 bases, J lost 2 bases, and 9 bases lay in between. CDR1 and CDR2 (germline): SGHVS, FQNEAQ. The CDR3 here is CASSLQGGNTEAFF. CDR3 in DNA: TGTGCCAGCAGCTTACAGGGCGGTAACACTGAAGCTTTCTTT.

The chain recombines TRBV5-8 with TRBJ2-7; 7 bases agree with TRBD2. In germline, CDR1 is SGHTS, CDR2 YDEGEE. CDR3 length: 15 residues. The ends lost 1 base at V and 6 bases at J; junction bases unmatched: 10. The CDR3 here is CASSLKRGGAAEQYF. The CDR3 nucleotides read TGTGCCAGCAGCTTGAAGCGGGGTGGAGCCGCCGAGCAGTACTTC.

This chain links TRBV10-3 with TRBJ2-7; D might be TRBD1 (5 bases). V was cut by 7 bases and J by 1 base, with 11 bases left in between. The CDR3 has 13 amino acids. Germline CDR1 is ENHRY and CDR2 is SYGVKD. The CDR3 protein is CAITKGSSYEQYF. The CDR3 region has the DNA TGTGCCATCACCAAGGGGTCTTCCTACGAGCAGTACTTC.